This entry concerns a single T cell receptor beta chain. The specificity of this receptor is unknown. No quality values exist for individual bases; no much larger clone is one base distant. Donors were about 36 systemically healthy Caucasian individuals from Russia aged roughly 6 to 95 years. Approximately 9 milliliters of peripheral blood were collected from each donor into EDTA-treated Vacutainer tubes. Ficoll-Paque density-gradient centrifugation was used to isolate PBMCs, with at least 6 million per sample. Total RNA, at least 5 micrograms per sample, was extracted from PBMCs with Trizol reagent. For every donor, flow cytometry on a PBMC aliquot measured the percentage of naive CD45RAhigh/CD27high T cells. The library was produced with 5' RACE. The instrument given in TCRdb is Illumina HiSeq 2500. A second PCR of roughly 6 to 12 cycles was performed with a sample-barcoded 5' primer and a J-beta primer mix. A template-switch 5' adaptor carrying 12 random nucleotides introduced a unique molecular identifier onto each TCR beta cDNA molecule. Each sample yielded at least 2.5 million CDR3-containing paired-end reads. All of the RNA was converted into first-strand cDNA using the Mint cDNA synthesis kit, with a TRBC-specific oligonucleotide serving as the primer. Following uracil-DNA glycosylase treatment, all cDNA underwent a first 18-cycle PCR with the universal primers M1SS and BC2_uni_R. The paper's processing steps were these. Normalization of each sample was performed by random selection of 1 million high-quality reads, each carrying a distinct molecular identifier. Reads sharing molecular identifiers were discarded rather than binned into consensus sequences. MiTCR, set to a Q25 quality threshold and the strictest error-elimination algorithm, was used for CDR3 identification, clonotype clustering and error correction. A nonparametric unseen species model using Euler transformation provided a lower-bound estimate of total TCR beta diversity. The public reads were run again by TCRdb, first through fastp at Q25 and then through MiXCR, and only productive beta chains were kept. When rows share a CDR3 protein, they turn into one entry using the most common DNA and genes. TCRdb's processing, not the authors', yielded these V and J calls. For this sample the table gives about 800,000 distinct CDR3 sequences, of which around 50% were detected only once. The ten largest clones take up 15% to 20% of the sample.

The data stem from a study of blood T cells in healthy people across ages (dated by TCRdb to 2014 to 2015). In the study overall: In model experiments, template switching captured about one uniquely barcoded TCR beta cDNA molecule for every two T cells. To track age-related changes in TCR beta repertoire diversity, the study relied on deep sequencing normalized with unique cDNA molecular identifiers. Donors were grouped into four age groups: young (average about 15 years), middle-aged (39), aged (around 62) and long-lived (around 80). To avoid experimental bias, donors of different ages were distributed randomly across sequencing lanes. The study analyzed two additional independent replicas of 1 million unique cDNA reads from the same blood draw for two donors, one aged 18 to 30 and one aged 80 or older.

The CDR3 has 13 amino acids, counting the end cysteine and phenylalanine. Only CDR3 DNA is held: 39 bases, read in frame from base 1. Relative to germline, V is missing 6 bases and J is missing 11 bases, with 8 bases of the junction outside any gene match. From the germline V gene, CDR1 is SGHTA and CDR2 is FQGNSA. Broader findings and caveats from the paper: Estimates of total diversity based on one million sequenced T cells were regarded as lower bounds and as underestimates. Compared with the aged group, the long-lived group had more naive CD4+ T cells, fewer expanded clones and increased TCR diversity, a pattern suggesting age selection. The CMV infection status of donors was not known, potentially confounding age-related changes in expanded clonotypes. Conclusive comparison of naive and antigen-experienced compartments was prevented by the profiling of bulk unsorted PBMCs. There was a strong correlation between observed TCR beta diversity and the percentage of naive T cells measured by flow cytometry. As age increased, observed TCR beta diversity per million T cells dropped in a roughly linear way, and a significant reduction was already evident by age roughly 36.

The sequence derives from a man older than 75 in good health. The sequence links TRBV7-2 to TRBJ2-5, with 11 central nucleotides matching TRBD2. The sample taken for sequencing was blood. Here the CDR3 is given as CASRTSGTDEQYF. The bases read TGTGCCAGCAGGACTAGCGGGACAGATGAGCAGTACTTC. When the CDR3 is completed using the reference TRBV7-2 and TRBJ2-5 genes on either side, the full variable domain is GAGVSQSPSNKVTEKGKDVELRCDPISGHTALYWYRQSLGQGLEFLIYFQGNSAPDKSGLPSDRFSAERTGGSVSTLTIQRTQQEDSAVYLCASRTSGTDEQYFGPGTRLLVL.